Reported below is one T cell receptor (beta chain). Its antigen is not known. The time point here: week 47, end of study. In the vaccine, a single dose held 300 ug of the mutant IDH1 20-mer peptide, along with topical imiquimod. This sample was included in a study of a mutant IDH1 vaccine in newly diagnosed glioma. The wider study: With temozolomide cycles, or 4-6 weeks after radiotherapy alone, vaccination was started. Sex distribution of treated patients was about 60% male and roughly 40% female; mean age was around 40 years. It was radiotherapy, temozolomide, or both that patients received previously, with most receiving both. Study conclusions and caveats: Altogether, approximately 93% of patients exhibited vaccine-induced immune responses.

Clones were sequenced by immunoSEQ multiplex PCR, and TCRdb holds only the in-frame ones, with some missing. The repertoire holds tens of thousands of clones, with roughly four fifths as singletons. Trimming cost V 2 bases and J 2 bases, with 3 bases left between them. The germline CDR1 and CDR2 sequences are GTSNPN and SVGIG (reference sequence). The CDR3 has 11 amino acids. This sequence originates from a man aged 25-40 years with glioma. The sample was PBMCs, taken from a glioma patient whose treatment included an IDH1 peptide vaccine. The chain employs TRBV30 and TRBJ1-1, with D unclear. The CDR3 coding sequence is TGTGCCTGGAGTATCAACACTGAAGCTTTCTTT. Translating gives CAWSINTEAFF.